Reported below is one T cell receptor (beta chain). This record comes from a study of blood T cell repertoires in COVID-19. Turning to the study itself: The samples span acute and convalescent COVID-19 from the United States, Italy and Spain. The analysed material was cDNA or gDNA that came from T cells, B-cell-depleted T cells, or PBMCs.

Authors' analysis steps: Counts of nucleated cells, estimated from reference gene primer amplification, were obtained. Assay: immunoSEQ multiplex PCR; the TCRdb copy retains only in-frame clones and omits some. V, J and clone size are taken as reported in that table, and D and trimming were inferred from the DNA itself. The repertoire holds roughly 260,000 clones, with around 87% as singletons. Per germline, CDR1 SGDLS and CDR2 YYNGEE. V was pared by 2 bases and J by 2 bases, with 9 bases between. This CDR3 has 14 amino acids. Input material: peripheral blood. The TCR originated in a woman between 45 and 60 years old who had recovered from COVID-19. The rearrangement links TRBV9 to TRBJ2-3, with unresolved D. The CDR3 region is CASSVRAITDTQYF. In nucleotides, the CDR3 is TGTGCCAGCAGCGTCCGAGCGATCACAGATACGCAGTATTTT.